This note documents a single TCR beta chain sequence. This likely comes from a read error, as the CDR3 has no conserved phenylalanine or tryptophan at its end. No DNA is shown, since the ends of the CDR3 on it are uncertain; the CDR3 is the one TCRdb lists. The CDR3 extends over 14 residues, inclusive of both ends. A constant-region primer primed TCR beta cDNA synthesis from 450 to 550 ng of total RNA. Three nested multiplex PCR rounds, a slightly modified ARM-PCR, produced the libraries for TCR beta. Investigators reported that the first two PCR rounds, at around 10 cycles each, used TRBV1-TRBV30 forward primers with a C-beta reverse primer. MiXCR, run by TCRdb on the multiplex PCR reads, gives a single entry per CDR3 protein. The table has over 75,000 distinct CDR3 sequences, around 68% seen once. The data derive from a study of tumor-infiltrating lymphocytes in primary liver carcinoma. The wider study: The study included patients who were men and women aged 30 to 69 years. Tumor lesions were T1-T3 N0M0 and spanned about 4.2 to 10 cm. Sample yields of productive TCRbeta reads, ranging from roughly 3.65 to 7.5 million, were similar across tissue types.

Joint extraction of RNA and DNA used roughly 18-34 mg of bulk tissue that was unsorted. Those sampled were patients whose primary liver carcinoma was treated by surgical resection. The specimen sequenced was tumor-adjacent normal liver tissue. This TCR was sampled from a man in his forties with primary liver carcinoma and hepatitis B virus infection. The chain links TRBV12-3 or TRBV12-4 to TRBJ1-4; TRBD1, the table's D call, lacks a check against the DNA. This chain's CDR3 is CASSLSGGDEKLLL.